Included here is one T cell receptor beta chain sequence, with context. This sample is drawn from a study of blood T cell repertoires in COVID-19. Profiled with immunoSEQ multiplex PCR; TCRdb holds only in-frame clones, not every one. The data show some 70,000 clones, with around 87% seen just once and roughly 7% held by the top ten. The origin of this receptor is a man in his fifties or sixties with active COVID-19. The sample taken for sequencing was peripheral blood.

The CDR3: CASSLLRQTAGNSPLHF. CDR3 DNA: TGTGCCAGCAGTTTATTGAGGCAGACAGCTGGGAATTCACCCCTCCACTTT. The chain carries TRBV28 and TRBJ1-6; D might be TRBD1 (5 bases). Trimming took off 1 base at V and 7 bases at J, with 17 bases between the two ends. Germline values: CDR1 MDHEN, CDR2 SYDVKM. There are 17 residues in the CDR3.